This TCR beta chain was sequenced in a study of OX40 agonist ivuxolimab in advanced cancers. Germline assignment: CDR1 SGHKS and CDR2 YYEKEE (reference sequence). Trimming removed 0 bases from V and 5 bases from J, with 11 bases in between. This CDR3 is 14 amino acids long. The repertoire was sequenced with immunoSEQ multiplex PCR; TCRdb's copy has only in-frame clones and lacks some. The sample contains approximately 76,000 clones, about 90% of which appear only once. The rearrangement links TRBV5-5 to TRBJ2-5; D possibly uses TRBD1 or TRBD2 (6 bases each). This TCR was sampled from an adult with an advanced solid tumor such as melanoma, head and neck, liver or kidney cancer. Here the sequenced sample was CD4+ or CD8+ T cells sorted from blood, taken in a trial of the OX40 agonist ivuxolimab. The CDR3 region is CASSLEGGRETQYF. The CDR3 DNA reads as TGTGCCAGCAGCTTGGAAGGGGGGCGGGAGACCCAGTACTTC.